This is a list of T cell receptor beta chains from one sample in a study of vaccination and CD4 T cells after COVID-19. Their recognized antigens are unknown. TCRdb passed the PCR reads through MiXCR, listing each CDR3 protein once. The sample records some 10,000 distinct CDR3 sequences, around 64% being singletons. Sequencing input: CD4+ T cells from blood, cultured in vitro. These receptors were taken from a human donor who had recovered from COVID-19. Both conserved end residues are part of each CDR3. The order of the fields is J gene, clone size, D gene, V gene, CDR3 DNA, CDR3 protein. The D gene is left open where the match is weak. Part of the rows lack a size; the others show once, few, many or a class for expanded clones.

TRBJ1-2	NA	TRBD1	TRBV20-1	TGCAGTGCTAGAAGGACAGGGGTCACGGCTGGCTACACCTTC	CSARRTGVTAGYTF
TRBJ2-5	NA	TRBD2	TRBV6-5	TGTGCCAGCAGTTACTCGTCCGTAGCGGGGGACCAAGAGACCCAGTACTTC	CASSYSSVAGDQETQYF
TRBJ2-5	few	NA	TRBV11-2	TGTGCCAGCAGCTTAGGTAGTACGGGCAAGACCCAGTACTTC	CASSLGSTGKTQYF
TRBJ1-2	few	NA	TRBV19	TGTGCCAGTAGCACTCTGGCGGGGTATGGCTACACCTTC	CASSTLAGYGYTF
TRBJ1-2	NA	NA	TRBV19	TGTGCCAGTAGACTAGCAGGAAGAAACTATGGCTACACCTTC	CASRLAGRNYGYTF
TRBJ1-1	NA	NA	TRBV19	TGTGCCAGTAGTAGGGGTCCCCCAGGGAACACTGAAGCTTTCTTT	CASSRGPPGNTEAFF
TRBJ1-6	NA	TRBD1	TRBV2	TGTGCCAGCAGTGTTGACAGGGGGAACTCACCCCTCCACTTT	CASSVDRGNSPLHF
TRBJ2-2	NA	TRBD1	TRBV18	TGTGCCAGCTCACCACCCACAGGGGATACCGGGGAGCTGTTTTTT	CASSPPTGDTGELFF
TRBJ2-1	few	NA	TRBV2	TGTGCCAGCAGAGAGGGTTTTGAGCAGTTCTTC	CASREGFEQFF
TRBJ2-3	once	NA	TRBV7-2	TGTGCCAGCAGCTTATTCCCTATCGGACAACCTCCAACACGGGATACGCAGTATTTT	CASSLFPIGQPPTRDTQYF
TRBJ2-3	once	TRBD2	TRBV7-3	TGTGCCAGCAGCCGTAGCGGTAGCGGGGGCACAGATACGCAGTATTTT	CASSRSGSGGTDTQYF
TRBJ1-5	few	TRBD1	TRBV2	TGTGCCAGCAAGGACAGGGGGAATCAGCCCCAGCATTTT	CASKDRGNQPQHF
TRBJ1-2	NA	TRBD1	TRBV19	TGTGCCAGTAGTATGACAGGGGGCAACTATGGCTACACCTTC	CASSMTGGNYGYTF
TRBJ2-3	few	NA	TRBV7-9	TGTGCCAGCAGGTACCCGGGACGGACTACAGATACGCAGTATTTT	CASRYPGRTTDTQYF
TRBJ1-1	few	NA	TRBV24-1	TGTGCCACCAGTGATTTGGGGGGTGTGAACACTGAAGCTTTCTTT	CATSDLGGVNTEAFF
TRBJ1-1	NA	NA	TRBV28	TGTGCCAGCAGTTTAGGGACTTCGTTTGAAGCTTTCTTT	CASSLGTSFEAFF
TRBJ1-2	NA	NA	TRBV7-2	TGTGCCAGCAGCTTAGAGGGCTATGGCTACACCTTC	CASSLEGYGYTF
TRBJ2-5	NA	TRBD2	TRBV20-1	TGCAGTGCTAGAAGGGGGACTAGCGGGGGGTTGTACCAAGAGACCCAGTACTTC	CSARRGTSGGLYQETQYF
TRBJ1-1	NA	NA	TRBV20-1	TGCAGTGCCCCCCCCGATTCAGGGCAGGGAGCTTTCTTT	CSAPPDSGQGAFF
TRBJ2-5	NA	TRBD1	TRBV5-1	TGCGCCAGCAGCCGACAGGGGTCCCCAGAGACCCAGTACTTC	CASSRQGSPETQYF
TRBJ2-1	NA	TRBD1	TRBV7-9	TGTGCCAGCAGCTTAACAAGTGGACAGGTCAATGAGCAGTTCTTC	CASSLTSGQVNEQFF
TRBJ1-1	NA	TRBD1	TRBV7-2	TGTGCCAGCAGCCCGATCCTCCCCGGGACAGTAAACACTGAAGCTTTCTTT	CASSPILPGTVNTEAFF
TRBJ1-5	few	NA	TRBV19	TGTGCCAGTAGTATAACGGGGGGCAGGCAGCCCCAGCATTTT	CASSITGGRQPQHF
TRBJ1-1	NA	NA	TRBV19	TGTGCCAGTATCGGGGGACTCGGCAGGAGAACTGAAGCTTTCTTT	CASIGGLGRRTEAFF
TRBJ2-1	NA	TRBD2	TRBV6-1	TGTGCCAGCAGGACCCCCCTAGCGGGGGGGCTTAATGAGCAGTTCTTC	CASRTPLAGGLNEQFF
TRBJ1-1	NA	NA	TRBV6-1	TGTGCCAGCAAAGGCCAGCCGGACACTGAAGCTTTCTTT	CASKGQPDTEAFF
TRBJ1-1	NA	NA	TRBV7-2	TGTGCCAGCAGCCTCAGGACAGACACTGAAGCTTTCTTT	CASSLRTDTEAFF
TRBJ1-2	NA	NA	TRBV20-1	TGCAGTGCTAGAGAATTGAGCGGGGGCCTTAACTATGGCTACACCTTC	CSARELSGGLNYGYTF
TRBJ1-2	NA	NA	TRBV20-1	TGCAGTGCTAGAGATCCGAAAGATCCTAACTATGGCTACACCTTC	CSARDPKDPNYGYTF
TRBJ2-1	NA	TRBD2	TRBV7-8	TGTGCCAGCAGCGCCCGGGAGGGCTCTACCGATGAGCAGTTCTTC	CASSAREGSTDEQFF
TRBJ1-2	NA	TRBD1	TRBV20-1	TGCAGTGCTAGAGCCCTACAGGGGCGCATCTATGGCTACACCTTC	CSARALQGRIYGYTF
TRBJ2-4	NA	NA	TRBV28	TGTGCCAGCAGTCTCCCATTCGGGGGAGCCAAAAACATTCAGTACTTC	CASSLPFGGAKNIQYF
TRBJ1-6	NA	TRBD1	TRBV6-1	TGTGCCAGCAGCAGACAGGGGAAGTCTGGTCCCCTCCACTTT	CASSRQGKSGPLHF
TRBJ1-1	NA	TRBD1	TRBV5-4	TGTGCCAGCGGCTACAGGGGACGCATGAACACTGAAGCTTTCTTT	CASGYRGRMNTEAFF
TRBJ2-3	NA	NA	TRBV7-7	TGTGCTAGCAGTTTAGGAGGGCAGGATACGCAGTATTTT	CASSLGGQDTQYF
TRBJ1-1	NA	NA	TRBV11-2	TGTGCCAGCAGCTTAGGGCCGACTGAAGCTTTCTTT	CASSLGPTEAFF
TRBJ1-1	NA	TRBD1	TRBV18	TGTGCCAGCTCCTCGGGACAGGGCCGCACTGAAACTTTCTTT	CASSSGQGRTETFF
TRBJ1-2	NA	NA	TRBV9	TGTGCCAGCACCCTAGGGGGGACCGCGGGCATCCCTAACTATGGCTACACCTTC	CASTLGGTAGIPNYGYTF
TRBJ2-5	NA	NA	TRBV6-5	TGTGCCAGCAGTTACGGGGGGAAGGCGACCCAGTACTTC	CASSYGGKATQYF
TRBJ1-2	NA	NA	TRBV20-1	TGCAGTGCTAGGGGTGGGGCCCAAGACTATGGCTACACCTTC	CSARGGAQDYGYTF
TRBJ2-2	large	TRBD2	TRBV6-2/TRBV6-3	TGTGCCAGCAGCAAGCGGGGGGCAGCGAGTACCGGGGAGCTGTTTTTT	CASSKRGAASTGELFF
TRBJ2-7	NA	NA	TRBV2	TGTGCCAGCAGTGAAGACCTGTCTGGGTACGAGCAGTACTTC	CASSEDLSGYEQYF
TRBJ1-3	NA	NA	TRBV5-1	TGCGCCAGCAGCTTGTCCGGGGGGATAAACACCATATATTTT	CASSLSGGINTIYF
TRBJ2-7	NA	TRBD1	TRBV20-1	TGCAGTGCTCCCGGACAGGGGGCGCGGGACGAGCAGTACTTC	CSAPGQGARDEQYF
TRBJ1-2	NA	NA	TRBV19	TGTGCCAGTAGGCCTCAGGGAGGGGGCTACACCTTC	CASRPQGGGYTF
TRBJ1-6	NA	NA	TRBV5-1	TGCGCCAGCAGCTTGGAAGCCACCTTCTATAATTCACCCCTCCACTTT	CASSLEATFYNSPLHF